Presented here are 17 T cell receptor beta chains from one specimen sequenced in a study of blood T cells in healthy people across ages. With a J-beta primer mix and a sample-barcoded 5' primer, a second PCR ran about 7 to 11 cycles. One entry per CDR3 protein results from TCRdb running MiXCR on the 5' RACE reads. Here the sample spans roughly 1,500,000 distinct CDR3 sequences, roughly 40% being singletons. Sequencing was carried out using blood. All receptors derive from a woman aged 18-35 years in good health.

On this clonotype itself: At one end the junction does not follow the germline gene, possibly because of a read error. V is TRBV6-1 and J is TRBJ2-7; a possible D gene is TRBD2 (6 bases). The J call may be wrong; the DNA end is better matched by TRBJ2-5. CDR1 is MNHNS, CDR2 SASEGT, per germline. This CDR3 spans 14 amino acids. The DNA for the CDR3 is TGCGGGGGAGGATTTGGGGCCGGTCAAGAGACCCAGTACTTC. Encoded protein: CGGGFGAGQETQYF.

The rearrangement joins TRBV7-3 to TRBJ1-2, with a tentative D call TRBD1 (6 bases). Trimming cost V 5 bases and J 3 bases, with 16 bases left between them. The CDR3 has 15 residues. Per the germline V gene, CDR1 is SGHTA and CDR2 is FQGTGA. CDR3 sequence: CASSPAGAQDYGYTF. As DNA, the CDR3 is TGTGCCAGCAGCCCAGCGGGGGCACAAGACTATGGCTACACCTTC.

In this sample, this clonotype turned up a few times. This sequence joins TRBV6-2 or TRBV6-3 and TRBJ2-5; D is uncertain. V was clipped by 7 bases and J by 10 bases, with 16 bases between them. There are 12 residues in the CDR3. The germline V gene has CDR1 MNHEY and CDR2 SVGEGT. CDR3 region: CASTQPRADQYF. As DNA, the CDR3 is TGTGCCAGCACTCAACCTCGTGCGGACCAGTACTTC.

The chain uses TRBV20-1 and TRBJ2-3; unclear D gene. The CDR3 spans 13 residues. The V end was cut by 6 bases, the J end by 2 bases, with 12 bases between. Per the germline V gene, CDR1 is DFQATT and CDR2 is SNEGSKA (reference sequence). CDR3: CSARPDFTDTQYF. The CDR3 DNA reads TGCAGTGCCCGCCCCGACTTCACAGATACGCAGTATTTT.

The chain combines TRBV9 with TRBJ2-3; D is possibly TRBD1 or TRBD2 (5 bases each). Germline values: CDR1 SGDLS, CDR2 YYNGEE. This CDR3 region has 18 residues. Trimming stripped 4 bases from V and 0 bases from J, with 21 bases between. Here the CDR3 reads CASSPRSGAGLSTDTQYF. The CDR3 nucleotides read TGTGCCAGCAGCCCTAGATCTGGGGCGGGCCTTAGCACAGATACGCAGTATTTT.

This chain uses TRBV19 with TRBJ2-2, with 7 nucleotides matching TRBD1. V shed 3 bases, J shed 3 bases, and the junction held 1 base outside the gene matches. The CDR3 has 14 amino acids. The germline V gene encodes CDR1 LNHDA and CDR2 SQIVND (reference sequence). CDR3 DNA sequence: TGTGCCAGTAGTATTCAGGGGGACACCGGGGAGCTGTTTTTT. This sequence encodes CASSIQGDTGELFF.

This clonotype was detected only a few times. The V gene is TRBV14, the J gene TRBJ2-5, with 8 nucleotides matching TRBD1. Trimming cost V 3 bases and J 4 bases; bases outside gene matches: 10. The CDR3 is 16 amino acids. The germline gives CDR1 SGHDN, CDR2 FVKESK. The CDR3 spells CASSHLGQGYRETQYF. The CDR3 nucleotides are TGTGCCAGCAGCCACCTAGGACAGGGTTACAGAGAGACCCAGTACTTC. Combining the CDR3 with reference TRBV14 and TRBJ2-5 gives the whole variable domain EAGVTQFPSHSVIEKGQTVTLRCDPISGHDNLYWYRRVMGKEIKFLLHFVKESKQDESGMPNNRFLAERTGGTYSTLKVQPAELEDSGVYFCASSHLGQGYRETQYFGPGTRLLVL.

CDR3 loop: CSDRRLAGESSYNEQFF. The DNA for the CDR3 is TGCAGTGACAGAAGGCTAGCGGGGGAGAGCTCCTACAATGAGCAGTTCTTC. The chain is built from TRBV20-1 and TRBJ2-1, with 10 bases matching TRBD2. Trimming cost V 7 bases and J 0 bases; bases outside gene matches: 12. The CDR3 extends over 17 amino acids. The V gene's germline CDR1 is DFQATT and CDR2 SNEGSKA (reference sequence).

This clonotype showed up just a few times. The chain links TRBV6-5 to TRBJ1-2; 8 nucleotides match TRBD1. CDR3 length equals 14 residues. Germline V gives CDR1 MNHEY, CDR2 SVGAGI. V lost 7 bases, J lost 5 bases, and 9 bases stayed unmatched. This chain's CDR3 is CASTPGNRGYGYTF. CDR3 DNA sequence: TGTGCCAGCACCCCGGGGAACAGGGGGTATGGCTACACCTTC.

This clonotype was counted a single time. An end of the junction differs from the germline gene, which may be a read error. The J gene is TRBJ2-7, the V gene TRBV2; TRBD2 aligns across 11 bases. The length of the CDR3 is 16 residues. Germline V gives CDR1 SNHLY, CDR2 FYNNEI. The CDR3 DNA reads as TGTGCCAGCAGCTTATTCACTAGCGGGGGAACCTACGGGCAGTACTTC. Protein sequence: CASSLFTSGGTYGQYF.

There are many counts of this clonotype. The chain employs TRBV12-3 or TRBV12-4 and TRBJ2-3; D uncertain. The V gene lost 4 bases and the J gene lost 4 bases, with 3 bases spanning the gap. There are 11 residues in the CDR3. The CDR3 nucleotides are TGTGCCAGCAGTTCCGCAGATACGCAGTATTTT. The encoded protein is CASSSADTQYF.

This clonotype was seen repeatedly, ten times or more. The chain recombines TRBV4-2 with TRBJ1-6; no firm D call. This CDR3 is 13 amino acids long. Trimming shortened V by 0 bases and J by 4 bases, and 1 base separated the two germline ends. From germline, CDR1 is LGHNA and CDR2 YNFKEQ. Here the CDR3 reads CASSQEYNSPLHF. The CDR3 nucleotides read TGTGCCAGCAGCCAAGAATATAATTCACCCCTCCACTTT.

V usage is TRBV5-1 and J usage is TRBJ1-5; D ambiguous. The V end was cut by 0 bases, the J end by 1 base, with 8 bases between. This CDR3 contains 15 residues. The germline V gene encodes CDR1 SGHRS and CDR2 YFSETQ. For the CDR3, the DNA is TGCGCCAGCAGCTTGGGGCCGCGGAGCAATCAGCCCCAGCATTTT. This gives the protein CASSLGPRSNQPQHF.

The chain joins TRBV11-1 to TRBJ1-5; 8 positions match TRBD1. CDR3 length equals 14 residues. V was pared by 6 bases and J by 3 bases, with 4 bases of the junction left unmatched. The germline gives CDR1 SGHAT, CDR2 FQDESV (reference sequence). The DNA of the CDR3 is TGTGCCAGCAGTCGGACAGGGCTCAATCAGCCCCAGCATTTT. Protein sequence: CASSRTGLNQPQHF.

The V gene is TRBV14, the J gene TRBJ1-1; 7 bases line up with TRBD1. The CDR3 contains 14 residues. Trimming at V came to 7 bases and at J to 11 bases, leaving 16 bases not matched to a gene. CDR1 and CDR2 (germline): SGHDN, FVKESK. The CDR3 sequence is CASNLYRDSLAAFF. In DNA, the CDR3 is TGTGCCAGCAACCTATACCGGGACAGCCTCGCTGCTTTCTTT. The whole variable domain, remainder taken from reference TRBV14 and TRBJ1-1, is EAGVTQFPSHSVIEKGQTVTLRCDPISGHDNLYWYRRVMGKEIKFLLHFVKESKQDESGMPNNRFLAERTGGTYSTLKVQPAELEDSGVYFCASNLYRDSLAAFFGQGTRLTVV.

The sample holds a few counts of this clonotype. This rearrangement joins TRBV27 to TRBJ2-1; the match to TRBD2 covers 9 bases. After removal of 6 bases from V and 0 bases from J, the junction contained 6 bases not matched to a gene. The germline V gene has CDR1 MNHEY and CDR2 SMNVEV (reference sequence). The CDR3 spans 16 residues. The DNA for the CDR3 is TGTGCCAGCAGGCCTCAGCGGGAGGTCTCCTACAATGAGCAGTTCTTC. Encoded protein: CASRPQREVSYNEQFF.

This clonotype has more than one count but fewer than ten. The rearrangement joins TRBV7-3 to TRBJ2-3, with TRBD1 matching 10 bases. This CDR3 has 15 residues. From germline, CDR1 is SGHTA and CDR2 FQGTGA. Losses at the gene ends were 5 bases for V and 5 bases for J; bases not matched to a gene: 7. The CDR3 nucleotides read TGTGCCAGCAGCAAAAACCGGGACAGGGGAGATACGCAGTATTTT. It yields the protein CASSKNRDRGDTQYF.